Presented here are 31 T cell receptor beta chains from one specimen sequenced in a study of preoperative IRX-2 immunotherapy in early breast cancer. Described treatment: preoperative locoregional IRX-2 cytokine immunotherapy. The assay was immunoSEQ multiplex PCR, and TCRdb's table has in-frame clones only and misses some. The sample has roughly 30,000 clones, approximately 83% seen once; the top ten hold about 3.2%. This sample was taken from a patient treated with IRX-2 immunotherapy. Source of these receptors: a human donor with breast cancer.

The gene calls are TRBV7-5 and TRBJ2-7; TRBD2, the table's D call, lacks a check against the DNA. TRBV7-5 has pseudogene status. This CDR3 is 15 amino acids long. In nucleotides, the CDR3 is TGTGCCAGCAGCCCTGGGGCGGGAGGGGATTACGAGCAGTACTTC. Translation gives CASSPGAGGDYEQYF.

The chain carries TRBV6-8 and TRBJ1-5; D unclear. Deletions cut 3 bases from V and 9 bases from J, with 9 bases between. The CDR3 covers 12 residues. From germline, CDR1 is MNHGY and CDR2 SAAAGT. CDR3 bases: TGTGCCAGCAGTTATAGACAAGGGCCCCAGCATTTT. Its protein is CASSYRQGPQHF.

The chain joins TRBV15 to TRBJ2-5; D not certain. V was pared by 2 bases and J by 0 bases, with 10 bases between. Per germline, CDR1 LNHNV and CDR2 YYDKDF (reference sequence). The CDR3 is 15 amino acids. Here the CDR3 DNA reads TGTGCCACCAGCAGAAATAGGACGTACCAAGAGACCCAGTACTTC. This codes for CATSRNRTYQETQYF.

A remark on this clone: At one end the junction does not follow the germline gene, possibly because of a read error. J is TRBJ1-3 and V is TRBV19, with no clear D. CDR3 length equals 15 residues. Germline-derived CDR1 and CDR2 are LNHDA and SQIVND (reference sequence). This CDR3 reads CASSMVQSSGNTIYF. CDR3 nucleotide sequence: TGTGCTAGTAGTATGGTCCAGTCCTCTGGAAACACCATATATTTT.

In its sample, this clone was seen once. The chain joins TRBV28 to TRBJ1-2; D unresolved. CDR3 length equals 15 residues. V lost 6 bases, J lost 8 bases, and 22 bases lay in between. The V gene's germline CDR1 is MDHEN and CDR2 SYDVKM. CDR3 amino acids: CASSWMTEDRVGYTF. The CDR3 bases are TGTGCCAGCAGCTGGATGACTGAGGATAGGGTAGGCTACACCTTC.

Concerning this clone: In the same sample, other DNA sequences code for this CDR3. The rearrangement joins TRBV11-3 to TRBJ1-1; D possibly corresponds to TRBD1 (5 bases). The CDR3 runs 14 residues. Trimming stripped 1 base from V and 1 base from J, with 7 bases between. Germline CDR1 reads SGHNT; CDR2 reads YENEEA. CDR3 amino acids: CASSLGRGNTEAFF. As DNA, the CDR3 is TGTGCCAGCAGCTTAGGAAGGGGGAACACTGAAGCTTTCTTT. The variable domain in full, completed from reference TRBV11-3 and TRBJ1-1, reads EAGVVQSPRYKIIEKKQPVAFWCNPISGHNTLYWYLQNLGQGPELLIRYENEEAVDDSQLPKDRFSAERLKGVDSTLKIQPAELGDSAVYLCASSLGRGNTEAFFGQGTRLTVV.

J is TRBJ2-3 and V is TRBV11-3; D is perhaps TRBD1 (6 bases). The ends were cut back, 5 bases at V and 5 bases at J, with 14 bases in the middle. Germline V gives CDR1 SGHNT, CDR2 YENEEA. The CDR3 sequence is 14 residues long. CDR3 bases: TGTGCCAGCAGCCGGGCGTCAGGGGTAGATACGCAGTATTTT. Its translation: CASSRASGVDTQYF.

The genes are TRBV18 and TRBJ1-6, with D hard to call. Trimming stripped 6 bases from V and 0 bases from J, with 15 bases between. The CDR3 extends over 17 amino acids. CDR1 KGHSH and CDR2 LQKENI come from the germline V gene. In DNA form, the CDR3 reads TGTGCCAGCTCTAAGGACCTTCCCAGCTCCTATAATTCACCCCTCCACTTT. As protein: CASSKDLPSSYNSPLHF.

The rearrangement uses TRBV6-8 and TRBJ1-6; D uncertain. The germline V gene encodes CDR1 MNHGY and CDR2 SAAAGT. The germline V and J ends were trimmed by 6 bases and 9 bases, with 9 bases remaining between them. The CDR3 sequence is 12 residues long. Written as DNA, the CDR3 is TGTGCCAGCAGGAAGTGGAGTTCACCCCTCCACTTT. Protein product: CASRKWSSPLHF.

This clone was seen only a few times. The chain recombines TRBV6-8 with TRBJ1-5; D remains unclear. With 5 bases removed from V and 0 bases from J, the gap between germline ends came to 14 bases. CDR1 and CDR2 from the germline V gene are MNHGY and SAAAGT. This CDR3 has 16 amino acids. CDR3: CASSAARSYSNQPQHF. The CDR3 DNA reads TGTGCCAGCAGTGCCGCTCGTAGTTATAGCAATCAGCCCCAGCATTTT.

This chain connects TRBV6-8 to TRBJ2-7; 8 bases agree with TRBD1. From germline, CDR1 is MNHGY and CDR2 SAAAGT. The CDR3 has 13 residues. V dropped 8 bases and J dropped 6; count of bases not matched to a gene: 9. The CDR3 DNA is TGTGCCAGCCGCCGGACAGGGTCGGCCGAGCAGTACTTC. This codes for CASRRTGSAEQYF.

The chain employs TRBV10-2 and TRBJ2-5, with D unresolved. V was trimmed by 8 bases and J by 1 base, leaving 14 bases between them. CDR1 is WSHSY, CDR2 SAAADI, per germline. This CDR3 has 14 amino acids. The CDR3 DNA reads TGCGCCAGCCGTGGCCCCGGCGGCCAAGAGACCCAGTACTTC. Translating gives CASRGPGGQETQYF.

This clone was seen only once. This chain joins TRBV5-1 and TRBJ1-3; possibly TRBD1 for D (6 bases). V dropped 3 bases and J dropped 0 bases, with 16 bases sitting between them. This CDR3 is 17 amino acids long. CDR1 and CDR2 from the germline V gene are SGHRS and YFSETQ. The CDR3 loop is CASSWGGTASSGNTIYF. CDR3 bases: TGCGCCAGCAGCTGGGGGGGCACGGCGAGCTCTGGAAACACCATATATTTT.

The sample holds a few counts of this clone. The chain is built from TRBV28 and TRBJ1-1; D uncertain. The CDR3 loop spans 13 amino acids. In germline, CDR1 is MDHEN, CDR2 SYDVKM. Trimming cost V 10 bases and J 1 base, with 13 bases left between them. As DNA, the CDR3 is TGTGCCACCATTGATGGCGGGAACACTGAAGCTTTCTTT. The encoded protein is CATIDGGNTEAFF.

The V call is TRBV6-8, the J call TRBJ2-3; 7 nucleotides match TRBD2. With V trimmed by 8 bases and J by 2 bases, 10 bases remained unmatched. Germline loops: CDR1 MNHGY, CDR2 SAAAGT. The CDR3 contains 15 residues. In DNA form, the CDR3 reads TGTGCCAGCGTCTTCGGGGGGTTCCACACAGATACGCAGTATTTT. Translated: CASVFGGFHTDTQYF.

This sequence joins TRBV11-3 and TRBJ1-2; D is unresolved. In germline, CDR1 is SGHNT, CDR2 YENEEA. The V end was cut by 0 bases, the J end by 2 bases, with 10 bases between. CDR3 size: 15 residues. CDR3 loop: CASSLEWVQNYGYTF. CDR3 sequence (DNA): TGTGCCAGCAGCTTAGAATGGGTTCAGAACTATGGCTACACCTTC.

Here the CDR3 reads CASSPGLESEQYF. The DNA of the CDR3 is TGTGCCAGCTCACCGGGACTTGAGAGCGAGCAGTACTTC. This chain links TRBV18 with TRBJ2-7, with D perhaps matching TRBD2 (6 bases). The CDR3 covers 13 residues. V was pared by 3 bases and J by 6 bases, with 12 bases between. Germline V lookup: CDR1 KGHSH, CDR2 LQKENI.

V gene TRBV6-8 combines with J gene TRBJ1-1; a possible D gene is TRBD1 (5 bases). Looked up from germline, CDR1 is MNHGY and CDR2 is SAAAGT. V shed 10 bases and J shed 3 bases, with 15 bases lying between them. The CDR3 length is 13 residues. The CDR3 sequence is CAIRGEWDTEAFF. In DNA, the CDR3 is TGTGCCATCAGAGGGGAATGGGACACTGAAGCTTTCTTT.

The chain combines TRBV6-7 with TRBJ1-2; TRBD1 is a possible D gene (6 bases). TRBV6-7 falls under the ORF class, with uncertain function. CDR3 length: 11 residues. The CDR3, as DNA: TGTGCAATGGCGGGGGCGCTTGGCTACACCTTC. Encoded protein: CAMAGALGYTF.

This rearrangement joins TRBV12-5 to TRBJ2-1; possible D gene TRBD2, 6 bases. This CDR3 region has 15 residues. Trimming took 6 bases from V and 9 from J, leaving 21 bases between them. Germline V gene sequence: CDR1 LGHNT, CDR2 FRNRAP. The CDR3 DNA is TGTGCTAGTGGGCCCCCGGACGGGGGATTGGGTGAGCAGTTCTTC. Its translation: CASGPPDGGLGEQFF. Complete variable domain (other parts from reference TRBV12-5 and TRBJ2-1): DARVTQTPRHKVTEMGQEVTMRCQPILGHNTVFWYRQTMMQGLELLAYFRNRAPLDDSGMPKDRFSAEMPDATLATLKIQPSEPRDSAVYFCASGPPDGGLGEQFFGPGTRLTVL.

This chain uses TRBV10-2 with TRBJ2-7; 7 bases match TRBD1. The CDR3 extends over 19 amino acids. V shed 0 bases and J 1 base; nucleotides not matched to a gene: 15. Germline V gene lookup returns CDR1 WSHSY and CDR2 SAAADI. The CDR3 protein is CASSESVWDSDRLSYEQYF. The CDR3 DNA is TGCGCCAGCAGTGAGTCAGTGTGGGATTCGGACAGGCTTTCCTACGAGCAGTACTTC.

V and J are TRBV7-2 and TRBJ2-3; TRBD1 is a possible D gene (6 bases). This CDR3 spans 13 amino acids. CDR1 is SGHTA and CDR2 is FQGNSA in the germline V gene. V lost 5 bases, J lost 5 bases, and 11 bases lay in between. DNA for the CDR3: TGTGCCAGCAGCGTCTACAGGGAAGATACGCAGTATTTT. This translates into CASSVYREDTQYF.

The chain recombines TRBV6-8 with TRBJ2-3; no definite D call. V lost 6 bases, J lost 2 bases, and 12 bases lay in between. The CDR3 runs 14 residues. Germline V gives CDR1 MNHGY, CDR2 SAAAGT. DNA for the CDR3: TGTGCCAGCAGAACGACTCTCCCCACAGATACGCAGTATTTT. The encoded protein is CASRTTLPTDTQYF.

This clone was detected only once. The chain uses TRBV18 and TRBJ1-6; the match to TRBD1 covers 8 bases. This CDR3 spans 15 amino acids. CDR1 and CDR2 from the germline V gene are KGHSH and LQKENI. V trimming: 5 bases; J trimming: 10 bases; junction bases outside the gene matches: 10. This chain's CDR3 is CASSKGQGLRSPLHF. The CDR3 DNA sequence: TGTGCCAGCTCAAAAGGACAGGGTTTACGGTCACCCCTCCACTTT.

The chain joins TRBV18 to TRBJ1-4, with TRBD1 matching 8 bases. The germline gives CDR1 KGHSH, CDR2 LQKENI. This CDR3 spans 15 amino acids. The trim removed 6 bases at V and 5 bases at J, leaving 8 bases unmatched. This chain's CDR3 is CASSLSGGLNEKLFF. The DNA for the CDR3 is TGTGCCAGCTCGCTTTCAGGGGGCCTAAATGAAAAACTGTTTTTT. Variable domain in full (rest from reference TRBV18 and TRBJ1-4): NAGVMQNPRHLVRRRGQEARLRCSPMKGHSHVYWYRQLPEEGLKFMVYLQKENIIDESGMPKERFSAEFPKEGPSILRIQQVVRGDSAAYFCASSLSGGLNEKLFFGSGTQLSVL.

This clone was counted once. The genes are TRBV7-1 and TRBJ2-7; no definite D call. TRBV7-1 is an ORF; its function is uncertain. V was clipped by 6 bases and J by 3 bases, with 12 bases between them. This CDR3 has 13 amino acids. In DNA form, the CDR3 reads TGTGCCAGCAGTGAAGTGGGGATCTACGAGCAGTACTTC. Translation gives CASSEVGIYEQYF.

The genes are TRBV6-8 and TRBJ1-2; TRBD1 matches at 8 bases. From germline, CDR1 is MNHGY and CDR2 SAAAGT. The CDR3 is 12 amino acids. The V segment lost 4 bases and the J segment 7 bases; nucleotides outside the gene matches: 2. The CDR3 DNA reads as TGTGCCAGCAGTTTCACAGGGGGTGGCTACACCTTC. Translating gives CASSFTGGGYTF.

This sequence joins TRBV15 and TRBJ1-4, with 9 bases lining up with TRBD1. V gave up 6 bases and J gave up 7 bases; unmatched junction bases: 6. Germline CDR1 reads LNHNV; CDR2 reads YYDKDF (reference sequence). There are 14 residues in the CDR3. The CDR3 nucleotides are TGTGCCACCAGTGGGACAGGGAGTCTTGAAAAACTGTTTTTT. This translates into CATSGTGSLEKLFF.

This chain joins TRBV28 and TRBJ1-2; D is unclear. The CDR3 length is 12 residues. Trimming removed 6 bases from V and 4 bases from J, with 9 bases in between. The V gene's germline CDR1 is MDHEN and CDR2 SYDVKM. The CDR3 region is CASRWGGYGYTF. CDR3 nucleotides: TGTGCCAGCAGGTGGGGTGGCTATGGCTACACCTTC.

This clone was seen a single time. The gene calls are TRBV5-1 and TRBJ2-7; 8 bases agree with TRBD1. The CDR3 has 14 residues. In germline, CDR1 is SGHRS, CDR2 YFSETQ. J was trimmed by 6 bases and V by 4 bases; bases with no gene match: 9. The CDR3 DNA sequence: TGCGCCAGCAGCGTACGGACAGGGAATTCCGAGCAGTACTTC. Translated, it gives CASSVRTGNSEQYF.

V and J are TRBV18 and TRBJ2-3, with 8 bases matching TRBD2. In germline, CDR1 is KGHSH, CDR2 LQKENI. The V and J ends lost 4 bases and 4 bases, in that order; junction bases with no gene match: 7. This CDR3 is 15 amino acids long. CDR3 in amino acids: CASSQRGPDADTQYF. The CDR3 region has the DNA TGTGCCAGCTCACAGCGGGGGCCTGACGCAGATACGCAGTATTTT. The variable domain in full, completed from reference TRBV18 and TRBJ2-3, reads NAGVMQNPRHLVRRRGQEARLRCSPMKGHSHVYWYRQLPEEGLKFMVYLQKENIIDESGMPKERFSAEFPKEGPSILRIQQVVRGDSAAYFCASSQRGPDADTQYFGPGTRLTVL.